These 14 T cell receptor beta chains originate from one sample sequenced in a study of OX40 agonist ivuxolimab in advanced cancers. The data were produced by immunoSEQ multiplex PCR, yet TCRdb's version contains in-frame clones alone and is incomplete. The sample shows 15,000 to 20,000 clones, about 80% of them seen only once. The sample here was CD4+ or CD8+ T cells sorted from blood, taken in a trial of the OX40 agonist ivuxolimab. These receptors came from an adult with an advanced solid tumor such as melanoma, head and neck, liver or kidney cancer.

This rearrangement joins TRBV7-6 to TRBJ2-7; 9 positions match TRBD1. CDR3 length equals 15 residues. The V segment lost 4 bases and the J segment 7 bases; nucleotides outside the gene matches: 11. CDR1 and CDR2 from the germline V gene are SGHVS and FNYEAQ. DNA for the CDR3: TGTGCCAGCAGCTCAGGACAGGGGACGGGGTGGGAGCAGTACTTC. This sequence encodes CASSSGQGTGWEQYF.

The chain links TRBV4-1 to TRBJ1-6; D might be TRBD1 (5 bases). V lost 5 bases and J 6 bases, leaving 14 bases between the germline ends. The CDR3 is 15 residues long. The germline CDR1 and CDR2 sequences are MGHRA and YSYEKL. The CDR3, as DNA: TGCGCCAGCAGCGATCGAACCGGGACTAATTCACCCCTCCACTTT. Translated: CASSDRTGTNSPLHF.

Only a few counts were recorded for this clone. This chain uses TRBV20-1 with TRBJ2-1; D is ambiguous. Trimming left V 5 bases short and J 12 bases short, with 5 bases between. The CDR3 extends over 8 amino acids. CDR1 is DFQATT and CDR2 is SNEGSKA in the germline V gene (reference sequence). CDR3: CSAGGQFF. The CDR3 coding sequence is TGCAGTGCTGGCGGGCAGTTCTTC.

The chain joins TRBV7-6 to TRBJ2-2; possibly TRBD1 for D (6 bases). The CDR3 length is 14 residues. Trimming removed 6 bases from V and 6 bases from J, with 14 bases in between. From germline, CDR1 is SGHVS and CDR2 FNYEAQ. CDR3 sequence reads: CASSNEEGAGELFF. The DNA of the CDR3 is TGTGCCAGCAGTAACGAAGAGGGGGCCGGGGAGCTGTTTTTT.

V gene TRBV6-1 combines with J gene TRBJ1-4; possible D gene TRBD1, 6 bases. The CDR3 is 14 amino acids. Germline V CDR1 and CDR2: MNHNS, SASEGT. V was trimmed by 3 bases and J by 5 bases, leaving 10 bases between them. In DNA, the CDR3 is TGTGCCAGCAGTGACGGGGGCGGGAATGAAAAACTGTTTTTT. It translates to CASSDGGGNEKLFF.

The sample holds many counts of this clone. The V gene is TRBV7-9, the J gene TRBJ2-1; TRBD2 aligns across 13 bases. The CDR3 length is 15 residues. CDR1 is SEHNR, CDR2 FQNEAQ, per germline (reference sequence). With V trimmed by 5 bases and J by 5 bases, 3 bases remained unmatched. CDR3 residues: CASSGTSGDDNEQFF. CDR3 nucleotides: TGTGCCAGCAGCGGGACTAGCGGGGATGACAATGAGCAGTTCTTC.

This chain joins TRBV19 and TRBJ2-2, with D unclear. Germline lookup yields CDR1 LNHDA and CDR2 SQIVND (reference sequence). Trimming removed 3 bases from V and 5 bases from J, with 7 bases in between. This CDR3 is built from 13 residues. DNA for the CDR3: TGTGCCAGTAGTATCGCTGGGACCGGGGAGCTGTTTTTT. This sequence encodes CASSIAGTGELFF.

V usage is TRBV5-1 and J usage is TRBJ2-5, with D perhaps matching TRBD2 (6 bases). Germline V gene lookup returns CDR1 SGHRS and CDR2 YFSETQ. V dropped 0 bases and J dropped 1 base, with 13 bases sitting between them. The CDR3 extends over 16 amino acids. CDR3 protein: CASSLDGGALQETQYF. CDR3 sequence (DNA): TGCGCCAGCAGCTTGGACGGGGGTGCCCTCCAAGAGACCCAGTACTTC.

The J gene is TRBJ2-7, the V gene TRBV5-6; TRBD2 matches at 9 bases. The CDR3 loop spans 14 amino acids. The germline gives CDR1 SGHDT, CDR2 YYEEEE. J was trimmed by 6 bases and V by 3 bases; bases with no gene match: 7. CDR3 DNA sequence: TGTGCCAGCAGCTCCGGGACTAGCAACGGCGAGCAGTACTTC. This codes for CASSSGTSNGEQYF.

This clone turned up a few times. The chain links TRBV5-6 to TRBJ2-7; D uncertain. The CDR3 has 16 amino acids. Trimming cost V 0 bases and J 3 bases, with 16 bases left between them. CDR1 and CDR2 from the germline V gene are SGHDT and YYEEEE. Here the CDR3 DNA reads TGTGCCAGCAGCTTGGATTTTCAGAATCGGAACTACGAGCAGTACTTC. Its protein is CASSLDFQNRNYEQYF.

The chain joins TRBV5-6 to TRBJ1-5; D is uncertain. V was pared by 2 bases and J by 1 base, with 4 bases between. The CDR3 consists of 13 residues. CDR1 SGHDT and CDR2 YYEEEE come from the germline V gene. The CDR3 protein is CASSFNSNQPQHF. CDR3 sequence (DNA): TGTGCCAGCAGCTTTAACAGCAATCAGCCCCAGCATTTT.

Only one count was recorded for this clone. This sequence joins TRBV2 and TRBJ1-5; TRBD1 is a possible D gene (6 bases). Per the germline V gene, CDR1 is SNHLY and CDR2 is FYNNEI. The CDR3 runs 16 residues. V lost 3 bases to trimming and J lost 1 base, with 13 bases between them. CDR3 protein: CASSDVMGHSNQPQHF. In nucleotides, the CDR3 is TGTGCCAGCAGTGATGTGATGGGACACAGCAATCAGCCCCAGCATTTT.

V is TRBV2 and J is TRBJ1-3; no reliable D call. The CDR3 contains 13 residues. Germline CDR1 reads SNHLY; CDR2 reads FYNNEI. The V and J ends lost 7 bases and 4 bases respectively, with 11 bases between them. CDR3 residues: CASNRESGNTIYF. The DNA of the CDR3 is TGTGCCAGCAATCGCGAGTCAGGAAACACCATATATTTT.

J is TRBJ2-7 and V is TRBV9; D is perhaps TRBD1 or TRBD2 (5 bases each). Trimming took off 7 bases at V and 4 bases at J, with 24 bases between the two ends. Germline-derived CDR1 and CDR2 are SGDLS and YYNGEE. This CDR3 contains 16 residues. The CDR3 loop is CASSYEVSGPRYEQYF. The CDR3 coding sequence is TGTGCCAGCTCCTATGAGGTTTCGGGGCCAAGATACGAGCAGTACTTC.